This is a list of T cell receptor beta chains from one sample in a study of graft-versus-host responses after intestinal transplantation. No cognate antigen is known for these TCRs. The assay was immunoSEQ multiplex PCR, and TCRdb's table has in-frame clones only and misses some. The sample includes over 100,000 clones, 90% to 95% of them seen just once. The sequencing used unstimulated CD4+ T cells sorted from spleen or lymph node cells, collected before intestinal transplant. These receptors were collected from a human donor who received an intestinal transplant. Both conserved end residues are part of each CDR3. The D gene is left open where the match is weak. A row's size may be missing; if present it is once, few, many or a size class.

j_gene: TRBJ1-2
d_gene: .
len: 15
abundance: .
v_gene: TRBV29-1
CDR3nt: TGCAGCGTTGAAGATCTAGGCAGGTCTAACTATGGCTACACCTTC
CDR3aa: CSVEDLGRSNYGYTF

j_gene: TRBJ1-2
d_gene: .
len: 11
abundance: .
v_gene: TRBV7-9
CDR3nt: TGTGCCAGCAGCCGATATTATGGCTACACCTTC
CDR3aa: CASSRYYGYTF

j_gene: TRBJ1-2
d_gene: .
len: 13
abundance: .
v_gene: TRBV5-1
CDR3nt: TGCGCCAGCAGCTTCGAGCTTAACTATGGCTACACCTTC
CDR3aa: CASSFELNYGYTF

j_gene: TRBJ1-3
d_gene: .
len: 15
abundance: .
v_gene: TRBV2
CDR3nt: TGTGCCAGCAGGGGGTCAGTGCGCTCTGGAAACACCATATATTTT
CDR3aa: CASRGSVRSGNTIYF

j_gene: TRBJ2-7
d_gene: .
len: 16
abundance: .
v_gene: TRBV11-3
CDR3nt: TGTGCCAGCAGCTTAGGTTTAGTAGTGGTCTCCTACGAGCAGTACTTC
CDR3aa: CASSLGLVVVSYEQYF

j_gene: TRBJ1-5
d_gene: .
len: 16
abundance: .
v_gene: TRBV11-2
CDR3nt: TGTGCCAGCAGCCCCCAGGGATATTATAGCAATCAGCCCCAGCATTTT
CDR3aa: CASSPQGYYSNQPQHF

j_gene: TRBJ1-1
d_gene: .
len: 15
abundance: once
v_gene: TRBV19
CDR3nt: TGTGCCAGTAGTATAGATAGAGGGCCTACCACTGAAGCTTTCTTT
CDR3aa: CASSIDRGPTTEAFF

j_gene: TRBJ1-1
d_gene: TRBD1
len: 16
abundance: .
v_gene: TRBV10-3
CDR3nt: TGTGCCACCTCAGGGACAGGGGGCGCTAGGAACACTGAAGCTTTCTTT
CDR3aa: CATSGTGGARNTEAFF

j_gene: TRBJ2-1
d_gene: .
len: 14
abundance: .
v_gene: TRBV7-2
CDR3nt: TGTGCCAGCAGCTTAAGAAGGTCGTCGGCTTGGCGGTTCTTC
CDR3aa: CASSLRRSSAWRFF

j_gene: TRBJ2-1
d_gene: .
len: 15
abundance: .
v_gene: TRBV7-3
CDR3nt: TGTGCCAGCAGCTTAGAACCTAGCAGATACAATGAGCAGTTCTTC
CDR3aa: CASSLEPSRYNEQFF

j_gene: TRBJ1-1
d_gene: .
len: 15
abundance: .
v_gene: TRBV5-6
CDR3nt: TGTGCCAGCAGCCTCCGTGTAGGTTGGTCTACTGAAGCTTTCTTT
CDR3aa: CASSLRVGWSTEAFF

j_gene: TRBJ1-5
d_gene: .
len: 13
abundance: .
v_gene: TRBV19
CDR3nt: TGTGCCAGTACGGGAACGGCGGGTCAGCCCCAGCATTTT
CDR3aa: CASTGTAGQPQHF

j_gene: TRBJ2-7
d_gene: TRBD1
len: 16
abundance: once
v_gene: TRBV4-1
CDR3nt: TGCGCCAGCAGCCAAGATCTAGGGACAGGGGCCTACGAGCAGTACTTC
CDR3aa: CASSQDLGTGAYEQYF

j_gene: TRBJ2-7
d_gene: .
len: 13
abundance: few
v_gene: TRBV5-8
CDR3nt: TGTGCCAGCAGCTTGGTGAAGGGAAGGGAAAAGTACTTC
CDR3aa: CASSLVKGREKYF

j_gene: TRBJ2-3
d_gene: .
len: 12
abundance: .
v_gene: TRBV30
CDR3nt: TGTGCCTGGAGTCCAAACAGGGATACGCAGTATTTT
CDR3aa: CAWSPNRDTQYF

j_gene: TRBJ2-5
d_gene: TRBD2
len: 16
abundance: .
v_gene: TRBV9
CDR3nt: TGTGCCAGCAGCCTCACTAGCGGGAGAGTCAGGGAGACCCAGTACTTC
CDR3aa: CASSLTSGRVRETQYF

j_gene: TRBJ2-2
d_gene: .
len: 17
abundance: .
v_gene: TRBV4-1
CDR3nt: TGCGCCAGCAGCCAACCCATAACGAGGGGAAACACCGGGGAGCTGTTTTTT
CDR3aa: CASSQPITRGNTGELFF

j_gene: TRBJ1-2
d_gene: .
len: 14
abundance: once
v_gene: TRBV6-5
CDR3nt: TGTGCCAGCACTCGTCTGGGGCAGATCTATGGCTACACCTTC
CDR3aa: CASTRLGQIYGYTF

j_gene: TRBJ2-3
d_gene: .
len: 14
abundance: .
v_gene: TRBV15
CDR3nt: TGTGCCACCAGCAGAGGGACCACCACAGATACGCAGTATTTT
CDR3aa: CATSRGTTTDTQYF

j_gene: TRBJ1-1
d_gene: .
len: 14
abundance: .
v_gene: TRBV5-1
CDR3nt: TGCGCCAGCAGCTTTGGACAGAAGAACACTGAAGCTTTCTTT
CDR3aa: CASSFGQKNTEAFF

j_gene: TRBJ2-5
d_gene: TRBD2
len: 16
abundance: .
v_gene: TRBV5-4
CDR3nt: TGTGCCAGCAGCAGTGGACTAGCAGCCCTCCAAGAGACCCAGTACTTC
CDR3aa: CASSSGLAALQETQYF

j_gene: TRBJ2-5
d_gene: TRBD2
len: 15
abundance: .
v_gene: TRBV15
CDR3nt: TGTGCCACCAGCAGAGTGCGGGAGCGCCGGGAGACCCAGTACTTC
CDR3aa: CATSRVRERRETQYF

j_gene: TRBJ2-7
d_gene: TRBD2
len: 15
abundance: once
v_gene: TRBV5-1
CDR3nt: TGCGCCAGCAGCTTGGAAGCGGGAGCATCCTACGAGCAGTACTTC
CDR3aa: CASSLEAGASYEQYF